This T cell receptor beta chain was profiled in a study of cytomegalovirus exposure and HLA in healthy donors (TCRdb year 2017). Background on the whole study: According to an earlier analysis of several hundred of the donors, roughly 180 million T cells yielded 90 million to 130 million unique TCR beta sequences and roughly 280 Gb of sequence data. Both class I and class II loci were covered by HLA typing, at four-digit resolution. Around 300 gigabases of sequencing data and roughly 90 million unique TCR sequences were included in an early release covering several hundred HLA-typed donors. In addition to the first cohort of approximately 650 subjects, a separate validation cohort of around 110 different subjects was used. High-throughput TCR immunosequencing, statistical association of individual TCRs with disease status, and machine learning were combined to predict cytomegalovirus infection status. The T cell repertoires of around 730 subjects were profiled by immunosequencing and related to cytomegalovirus serostatus. In an earlier analysis of more than 550 of the donors, high-throughput TCR beta sequencing was used to judge whether each TCR beta V gene segment behaved as functional or pseudogenic. Rather than drawing on any new phenotypic data, the later analysis identified candidate immune exposures from TCR beta sequences and the way those sequences occurred across donors. Roughly 5 DR-DQ haplotypes were handled as single units for association and clustering, since linkage in the cohort was strong. Donor age, sex, ethnicity and CMV serostatus were collected together with the repertoire data. Every repertoire in the discovery cohort had been generated on one and the same sequencing platform. Across around 400 genotyped donors of the cohort, an average of roughly 200,000 unique TCR beta nucleotide sequences per donor were sequenced, and around 19% of those sequences were non-productive. In a later analysis, previously published TCR beta repertoires from some 640 donors were re-analyzed and high-resolution HLA genotyping was added so that TCR occurrence patterns could be studied. The genetic ancestry cluster associated with self-reported Caucasian donors included over 65% of the approximately 400 genotyped donors. In a later genetic analysis, genome-wide SNP genotypes for about 60% of the 666 donors were used, and that subset was treated as a discovery cohort. Typing coverage differed by locus: A, B, C, DRB1 and DQB1 were typed in roughly 629-630 donors, DQA1 in 522, DPA1 in approximately 610, and DPB1 in 472. The study was designed to test whether signatures of past pathogen exposure could be identified by cataloging public T cell receptors.

On this clone: Its antigen specificity is not known. Base qualities are not at hand, and no much larger clone is one base apart.

The research as a whole found: Three of the identified cytomegalovirus-associated TCR beta chains were confirmed in vitro to be specific for cytomegalovirus antigens. Across donors, most TCR sequences were observed very rarely, whereas some public TCRs were present in many individuals. According to a later analysis, most CMV-associated TCR beta chains appeared to be HLA-restricted, and the HLA associations seemed to be driven largely by CMV exposure. According to a later analysis, parvovirus B19, influenza, CMV and Epstein-Barr virus appeared linked to several top co-occurrence clusters. An earlier analysis of around 500 of the donors showed that most TCR beta V segments appeared in productive rearrangements either about 90% or about 30% of the time, which broadly matched IMGT annotations. It was suggested by the authors that the approach could potentially be generalized to other disease states and immunological phenotypes. Compared with equally common non-associated chains, HLA-associated TCR beta chains in a later analysis were more clonally expanded and had lower generation probabilities. At a false discovery rate of 0.05, a later analysis linked under 20,000 TCR beta sequences to specific HLA alleles. Sequencing depth was assumed to be roughly uniform across donors in the presence/absence analyses, though that assumption may not hold. Assigning TCR associations to individual alleles was difficult when HLA alleles, especially DR and DQ, strongly co-occurred. CMV serostatus was the only immune exposure information available for the cohort. A further reported finding was that TCR beta sequences accurately predicted the HLA-A and HLA-B alleles for most subjects in the first cohort. The study listed 150 to 200 TCR beta chains as associated with cytomegalovirus. HLA typing was unavailable for some donors at each locus, so association tests used only the typed subset. In both the original and validation cohorts, the classifier was reported to diagnose cytomegalovirus status with high specificity and sensitivity. A later analysis found that TCR association rates varied across HLA loci, with DRB1 alleles showing the most associated TCRs and HLA-C alleles the fewest. Roughly 15 rarely observed V segments, including chromosome 9 orphons, were excluded from the earlier analysis of several hundred of the donors because counts were too low. In a later genetic analysis, a missense DCLRE1C variant was associated with V-gene and J-gene trimming of TCR beta chains, and the association was replicated in an independent cohort. Only TCR beta chains were sequenced in this cohort, and the absence of alpha or paired-chain data limited detectable features. Some IMGT-functional V segments, including TRBV6-2 and TRBV6-3, could not be told apart with the 87-base-pair reads, so those segments were excluded. A cluster of highly shared sequence variants was judged likely to represent a technical artifact of the sequencing pipeline. Linkage disequilibrium might explain the correlated functional status among segregating V segments, but an unknown experimental factor could not be ruled out. In a later genetic analysis, fewer N-insertions in productive TCRs were reported among donors in an Asian-associated ancestry cluster than the approximately 670-donor mean.

The cohort consisted of hundreds of healthy bone marrow donors. Cohort members were all nominally healthy when sampled, although unrecorded immune exposures were likely present. The donor tested CMV seronegative and was one of the 352 seronegative cohort members. A peripheral blood sample was provided by each donor, and peripheral blood mononuclear cells were used for TCR beta sequencing. The Qiagen DNeasy Blood Extraction Kit was used to extract genomic DNA from the blood cell samples. CDR1 and CDR2, looked up from the germline V gene, are WSHSY and SAAADI. V and J are truncated by 1 base and 3 bases respectively, leaving an intervening sequence of 9 bases. The CDR3 contains 15 residues, cysteine and phenylalanine counted. CDR3 DNA is the only sequence kept; it has 45 bases, read in frame from the first base. Library preparation employed the immunoSEQ multiplex PCR assay. The multiplex PCR relied on a mix of 60 forward primers for TCR Vbeta segments and 13 reverse primers for TCR Jbeta segments. The CDR3 region of rearranged TCR beta genes was amplified from genomic DNA with a multiplex PCR assay. The amplified TCR beta libraries were sequenced on the Illumina HiSeq System as 87-base-pair reads. Per the source publication's procedure: A later analysis counted 75 million to 100 million unique TCR beta chains across the 666 repertoires, and 9 million to 14 million of these chains were shared by at least two donors. Raw reads were error-corrected and collapsed into unique sequences with a nearest-neighbor algorithm that merged closely related sequences to remove PCR and sequencing errors. V, D and J gene segments were assigned by aligning CDR3 sequences to IMGT reference sequences. Each retained sequence needed at least a six-nucleotide match to both a V gene segment and a J gene segment. Rearrangements were classified as productive when the CDR3 lacked stop codons and remained in frame with V and J, and all other rearrangements were classified as non-productive. CDR3 was defined by IMGT convention, running from the second conserved V-encoded cysteine to the conserved J-encoded phenylalanine. The earlier analysis of about 530 of the donors excluded any sequence lacking an unambiguous match to a single V gene segment. An earlier analysis of some 500 of the donors classified V segments as functional when productive rearrangements were above 56.7% and as segregating when the standard deviation between donors was above 5%. To diagnose cytomegalovirus status from the catalog of TCR beta chain sequences, a statistical classification framework was built. In a later analysis, V and J genes were assigned by comparing TCR nucleotide sequences against IMGT/GENE-DB human TR gene sequences. In a later analysis, CDR3 sequences and most-parsimonious VDJ recombination scenarios were assigned using the TCRdist pipeline. In a later analysis, each TCR beta chain was defined by its CDR3 amino acid sequence together with its V-gene family, and reads without a unique V-gene family were excluded. As a way to deal with suspected cross-contamination and a sequencing artifact, a later analysis dropped under 600 nucleotide sequences that were highly shared and had low generation probability. In a later analysis, a clonal expansion index was calculated for each public chain from normalized within-repertoire ranks of inferred template counts. In a later analysis, generation probabilities were computed using a VDJ recombination model fitted to out-of-frame rearrangements, and the results were checked against IGoR. In a later analysis, TCR-TCR, TCR-HLA and TCR-CMV co-occurrence was scored with hypergeometric tests, and a repertoire-size bias correction was applied to TCR pairs. In a later analysis, false discovery rates were estimated by permuting HLA or CMV assignments 20 times. In a later analysis, co-occurring TCRs were grouped with DBSCAN, and TCRdist sequence similarity was added when clustering was performed within HLA-allele-positive subsets. Repertoires with fewer than 30,000 or more than 120,000 public chains were left out of co-occurrence clustering, as were five repertoires with anomalous nucleotide sharing. The table was pulled from immuneACCESS by TCRdb, which kept in-frame rearrangements only. Such tables lose some clones; where checked, under half of the loss comes from unresolved V genes, and the rest has no known cause. D and trimming were read from the DNA, whereas the V and J calls and clone size are those reported in that table. This sample is represented by 45,000 to 70,000 clones; about 84% of them were singletons. Jointly, the top ten make up approximately 1.4% of the sample.

The sequenced sample consisted of PBMCs. This chain is built from TRBV10-2 and TRBJ1-4; the D gene is perhaps TRBD1, on 6 matching bases. The source of this sequence is a man aged 25 to 45 in good health and CMV-seronegative. The nucleotide sequence is TGCGCCAGCAGTGAGTGGGAGGGGGCTAATGAAAAACTGTTTTTT. It specifies CASSEWEGANEKLFF.